At least ten counts were recorded for the clone carrying this T cell receptor beta chain. CDR3 length: 14 amino acids. Germline CDR1 and CDR2: MGHRA and YSYEKL. V dropped 4 bases and J dropped 6; count of bases not matched to a gene: 7. TCRdb ran MiXCR on the PCR reads and lists one entry per CDR3 protein. The data contain a few hundred thousand distinct CDR3 sequences, roughly a quarter of them singletons. This record comes from a study of molecular identifiers for immune sequencing clone quantification. The source of this sequence is a human donor in good health. Some libraries in this study had Jurkat cell RNA spiked in. V and J are TRBV4-1 and TRBJ1-1; 8 nucleotides agree with TRBD1. Source material: naive CD8+ T cells from blood, with Jurkat cell RNA spiked in. Subset here: FACS-sorted CD8+CD4-CCR7+CD45RA+ naive T cells. CDR3 sequence reads: CASSLDRGFAEAFF. Here the CDR3 DNA reads TGCGCCAGCAGCCTTGACAGGGGTTTCGCTGAAGCTTTCTTT.